The following is a T cell receptor beta chain sequence with its context. Its antigen is unknown. Base-call qualities are not available, and no considerably larger clone is one nucleotide away. This entry comes from a study of identifying expanded T cells in peripheral blood (dated by TCRdb to the late 2010s). General notes on the study: Technical replicates were generated by sequencing separate aliquots of the same genomic DNA pool, with four replicates compared pairwise.

No immune events such as infections were documented for the healthy donors during the collection period. To calibrate time-dependent variance in a beta-binomial model of T-cell clone differential abundance, blood repertoires from healthy donors were used as a training cohort. There were around ten healthy donors in the training cohort, of whom 3 were female and 7 were male. The donors were between about 29 and 65 years old, with an average age of about 47 years. Obtained from a commercial supplier, whole blood was collected from each healthy donor at three time points set about two weeks apart. Genomic DNA was extracted from unsorted whole blood for immunosequencing. The immunoSEQ Assay, which relies on bias-controlled multiplex PCR amplification of genomic DNA, was used to profile TCRbeta CDR3 regions. For the original study's pipeline: The absolute abundance of each unique TCRbeta CDR3 region was quantified after sequences were collapsed and filtered. Two models were used to test differential abundance: a binomial model (Fisher-equivalent) and a beta-binomial model that adds time-dependent variance fitted from healthy donors. Any clone with fewer than 5 combined templates was excluded, and a clone was called differentially abundant if its Benjamini-Hochberg FDR was below 0.01. The form v = (b*log(k)+a)^2 was used to model beta-binomial variance as a function of total template count across the two samples. As stored in TCRdb, this immuneACCESS dataset retains in-frame rearrangements with V and J assigned. A fraction of the clones does not appear; measured against another copy, unresolved V genes explain less than half of the discrepancy, and the remainder lacks a known reason. That table gives V, J and clone size, and the DNA gave D and trimming. The sample has tens of thousands of clones on record, around 88% of them singletons. The ten most abundant clones make up roughly 4% of the sample.

Results and caveats for the whole study, not just this receptor: The authors expected that biological variance in healthy repertoires might rise further over much longer intervals, such as months to years. Across all healthy donors, variance in clone template counts between approximately two-week samples was found to increase significantly with total template count. Both the number of clones called differentially abundant and the false-positive rate were significantly reduced by the beta-binomial model across all healthy-donor time intervals. The binomial model flagged 0.9 to 1.5 differentially abundant clones between technical replicates but around 15 over about 2 weeks and about 19 over about four weeks.

V is cut back by 5 bases and J by 8 bases, with 10 bases in the junction unmatched. The CDR3, cysteine through phenylalanine, is 14 amino acids long. The retained sequence is limited to the CDR3, 42 bases, with the frame set at the first base. The germline V gene (reference sequence) sets CDR1 to WNHNN and CDR2 to SYGVQD. This chain is built from TRBV10-1 and TRBJ2-3; 7 of the junction bases match TRBD1. Sequenced: blood. This receptor was taken from a person aged 18-70 years in good health. The nucleotides read TGCGCCAGCAGTCGGGACAGCCTTCTCGGTACGCAGTATTTT. Its protein is CASSRDSLLGTQYF.